Reported below is one TCR beta chain. The sample belongs to a study of Ad26.COV2.S vaccination and SARS-CoV-2 variants. The method was immunoSEQ multiplex PCR; TCRdb's version includes in-frame clones alone and lacks a portion of them. This sample yields 350,000 to 500,000 clones, of which about 88% are seen a single time; 2.5% to 3% belongs to the top ten. Treatment given: around 19 received Ad26.COV2.S at low or high dose, single or two shots; roughly five received placebo; per-sample allocation not given. Specimens were obtained on day 63 following the first vaccine or placebo injection. Sequencing was performed on peripheral blood, taken in a trial of Ad26.COV2.S vaccine versus placebo. The sequence was obtained from a person aged 18 to 59 who received the Ad26.COV2.S COVID-19 vaccine or a placebo.

CDR3 in amino acids: CRKAAGNAQYF. CDR3 DNA sequence: TGCAGGAAGGCCGCAGGGAATGCGCAGTATTTT. The chain carries TRBV20-1 and TRBJ2-3, with D possibly TRBD1 on 5 matching bases. The CDR3 is made up of 11 amino acids. In germline, CDR1 is DFQATT, CDR2 SNEGSKA (reference sequence).